This is a list of T cell receptor beta chains from one sample in a study of T-cell memory formation after mild COVID-19. TCRdb passed the 5' RACE reads through MiXCR, listing each CDR3 protein once. The sample includes about 250,000 distinct CDR3 sequences, approximately 15% of them seen just once. The sequenced material came from PBMCs or a T cell subset sorted from them (not recorded which). These TCRs come from an adult woman who had mild COVID-19 (a few samples of this study predate the infection). Cell type and time point are not known. Each CDR3 is given with its conserved first and last residue. Fields, in order: V gene, clone size, D gene, J gene, CDR3 protein, CDR3 DNA. A D gene is named only where the DNA matches it firmly. A clone size is listed for some rows: how often the clone was seen (once, few, many), or a class if it is expanded.

TRBV4-1,.,.,TRBJ2-1,CASSQDRDYNEQFF,TGCGCCAGCAGCCAAGATAGAGACTACAATGAGCAGTTCTTC
TRBV20-1,few,TRBD2,TRBJ2-1,CSASGLAGGSSYNEQFF,TGCAGTGCTAGCGGTCTAGCGGGGGGAAGCTCCTACAATGAGCAGTTCTTC
TRBV24-1,few,TRBD2,TRBJ2-2,CATRAGGLTGELFF,TGTGCCACCAGAGCGGGGGGACTCACCGGGGAGCTGTTTTTT
TRBV9,.,.,TRBJ2-7,CASSSRMGGEQYF,TGTGCCAGCAGCTCACGGATGGGGGGCGAGCAGTACTTC
TRBV6-6,.,TRBD1,TRBJ2-1,CASREPGQGNEQFF,TGTGCCAGCAGAGAACCTGGACAGGGGAATGAGCAGTTCTTC
TRBV4-1,few,TRBD1,TRBJ2-5,CASSQWGQESLGETQYF,TGCGCCAGCAGCCAATGGGGACAGGAGAGCCTCGGGGAGACCCAGTACTTC
TRBV6-5,.,.,TRBJ2-3,CASGWGDTQYF,TGTGCCAGCGGGTGGGGAGATACGCAGTATTTT
TRBV29-1,.,.,TRBJ2-2,CSVDTAPAGTGELFF,TGCAGCGTTGACACAGCCCCTGCGGGCACCGGGGAGCTGTTTTTT
TRBV2,once,.,TRBJ1-1,CASSDEGTSNTEAFF,TGTGCCAGCAGTGATGAAGGCACTTCGAACACTGAAGCTTTCTTT
TRBV28,.,.,TRBJ2-1,CASSPSTWTNEQFF,TGTGCCAGCAGTCCCTCCACTTGGACGAATGAGCAGTTCTTC
TRBV7-2,.,TRBD1,TRBJ2-5,CASSFSSTGPQETQYF,TGTGCCAGCAGCTTCAGCTCGACAGGGCCCCAAGAGACCCAGTACTTC
TRBV6-1,.,.,TRBJ1-2,CASQRGGIYGYTF,TGTGCCAGCCAGCGGGGGGGCATATATGGCTACACCTTC
TRBV7-2,.,TRBD1,TRBJ1-2,CASSLGSAGGLSYTF,TGTGCCAGCAGCTTAGGGTCGGCAGGGGGTTTGAGCTACACCTTC
TRBV6-6,many,TRBD1,TRBJ2-1,CASSRPGQKGDEQFF,TGTGCCAGCAGCAGACCGGGACAGAAAGGCGATGAGCAGTTCTTC
TRBV5-1,many,TRBD1,TRBJ2-7,CASGDRFYEQYF,TGCGCCAGCGGGGACAGATTCTACGAGCAGTACTTC
TRBV5-1,few,TRBD1,TRBJ1-6,CASSFQRDSNSPLHF,TGCGCCAGCAGCTTCCAACGGGACAGTAATTCACCCCTCCACTTT
TRBV11-3,few,.,TRBJ1-1,CASSLGSRGLITEAFF,TGTGCCAGCAGCTTAGGATCACGCGGGTTAATTACTGAAGCTTTCTTT